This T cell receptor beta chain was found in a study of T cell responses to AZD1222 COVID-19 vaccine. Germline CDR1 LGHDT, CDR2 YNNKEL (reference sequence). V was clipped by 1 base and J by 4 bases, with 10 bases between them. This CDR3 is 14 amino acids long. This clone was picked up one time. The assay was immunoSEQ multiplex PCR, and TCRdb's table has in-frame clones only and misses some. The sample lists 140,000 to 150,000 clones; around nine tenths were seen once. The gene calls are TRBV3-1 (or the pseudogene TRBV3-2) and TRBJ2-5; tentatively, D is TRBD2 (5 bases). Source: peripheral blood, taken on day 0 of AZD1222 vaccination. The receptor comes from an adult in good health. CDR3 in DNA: TGTGCCAGCAGCCAAGTCGGGGTCGGAGAGACCCAGTACTTC. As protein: CASSQVGVGETQYF.